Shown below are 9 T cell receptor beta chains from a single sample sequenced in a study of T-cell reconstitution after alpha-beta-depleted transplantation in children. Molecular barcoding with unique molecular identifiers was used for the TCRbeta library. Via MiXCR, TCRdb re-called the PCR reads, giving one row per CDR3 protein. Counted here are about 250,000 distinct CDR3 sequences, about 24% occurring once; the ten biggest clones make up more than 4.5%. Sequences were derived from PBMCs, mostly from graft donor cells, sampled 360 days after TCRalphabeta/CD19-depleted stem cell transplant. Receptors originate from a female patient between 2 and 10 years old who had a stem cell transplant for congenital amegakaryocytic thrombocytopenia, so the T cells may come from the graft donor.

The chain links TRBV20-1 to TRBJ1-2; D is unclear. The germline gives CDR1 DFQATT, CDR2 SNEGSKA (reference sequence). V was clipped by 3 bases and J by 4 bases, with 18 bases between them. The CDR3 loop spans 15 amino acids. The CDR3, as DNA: TGCAGTGCTAGGGAGACTTCGTACAGACTCTATGGCTACACCTTC. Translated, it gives CSARETSYRLYGYTF.

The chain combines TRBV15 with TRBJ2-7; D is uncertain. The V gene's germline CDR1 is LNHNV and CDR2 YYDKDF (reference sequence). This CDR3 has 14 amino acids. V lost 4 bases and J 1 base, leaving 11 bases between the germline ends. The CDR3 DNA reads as TGTGCCACCAGCACTCACCAGACATCCTACGAGCAGTACTTC. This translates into CATSTHQTSYEQYF.

The CDR3 spells CASSQVDYEQYF. CDR3 nucleotide sequence: TGTGCCAGCAGCCAAGTAGACTACGAGCAGTACTTC. This sequence joins TRBV3-1 and TRBJ2-7; D is unclear. The CDR3 spans 12 residues. CDR1 is LGHDT and CDR2 is YNNKEL in the germline V gene (reference sequence). The ends were cut back, 1 base at V and 3 bases at J, with 4 bases in the middle.

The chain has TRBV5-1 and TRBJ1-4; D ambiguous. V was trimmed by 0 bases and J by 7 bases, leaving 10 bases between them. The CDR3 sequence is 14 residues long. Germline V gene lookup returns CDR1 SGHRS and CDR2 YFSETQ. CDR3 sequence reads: CASSLEFKGEKLFF. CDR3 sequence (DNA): TGCGCCAGCAGCTTGGAGTTCAAAGGTGAAAAACTGTTTTTT. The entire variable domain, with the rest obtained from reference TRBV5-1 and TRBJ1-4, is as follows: KAGVTQTPRYLIKTRGQQVTLSCSPISGHRSVSWYQQTPGQGLQFLFEYFSETQRNKGNFPGRFSGRQFSNSRSEMNVSTLELGDSALYLCASSLEFKGEKLFFGSGTQLSVL.

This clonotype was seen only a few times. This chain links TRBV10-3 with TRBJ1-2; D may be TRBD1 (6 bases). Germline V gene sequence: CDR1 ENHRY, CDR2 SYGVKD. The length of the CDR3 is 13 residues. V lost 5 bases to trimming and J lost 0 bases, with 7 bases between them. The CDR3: CAISTGTNYGYTF. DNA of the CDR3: TGTGCCATCAGTACAGGGACTAACTATGGCTACACCTTC.

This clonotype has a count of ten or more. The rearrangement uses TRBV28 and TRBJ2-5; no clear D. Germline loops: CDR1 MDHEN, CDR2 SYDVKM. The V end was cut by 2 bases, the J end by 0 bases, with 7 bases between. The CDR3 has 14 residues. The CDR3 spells CASSLPTYQETQYF. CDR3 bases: TGTGCCAGCAGTTTACCCACGTACCAAGAGACCCAGTACTTC.

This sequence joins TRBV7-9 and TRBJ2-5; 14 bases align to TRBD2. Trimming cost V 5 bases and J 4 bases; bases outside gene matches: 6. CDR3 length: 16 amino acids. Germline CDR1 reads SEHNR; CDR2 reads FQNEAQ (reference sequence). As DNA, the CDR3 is TGTGCCAGCAGCATGGGACTAGCGGGAGTGGGAGAGACCCAGTACTTC. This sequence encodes CASSMGLAGVGETQYF.

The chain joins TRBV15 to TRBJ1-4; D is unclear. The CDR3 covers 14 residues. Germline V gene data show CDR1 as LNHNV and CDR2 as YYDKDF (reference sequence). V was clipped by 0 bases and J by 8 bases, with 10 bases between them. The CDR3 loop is CATSRDRGGEKLFF. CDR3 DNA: TGTGCCACCAGCAGAGACCGGGGTGGGGAAAAACTGTTTTTT. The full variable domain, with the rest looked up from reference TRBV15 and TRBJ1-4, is DAMVIQNPRYQVTQFGKPVTLSCSQTLNHNVMYWYQQKSSQAPKLLFHYYDKDFNNEADTPDNFQSRRPNTSFCFLDIRSPGLGDTAMYLCATSRDRGGEKLFFGSGTQLSVL.

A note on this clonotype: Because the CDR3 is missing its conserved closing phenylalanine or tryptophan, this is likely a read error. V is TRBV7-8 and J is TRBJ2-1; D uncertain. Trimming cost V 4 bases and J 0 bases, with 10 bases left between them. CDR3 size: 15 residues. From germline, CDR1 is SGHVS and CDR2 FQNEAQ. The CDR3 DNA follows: TGTGCCAGCAGCTCCATGGCGGACTCCTACAATGAGCAGTTCTTA. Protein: CASSSMADSYNEQFL.